The 2 T cell receptor beta chains in this list originate from one sample, sequenced in a study of human CD8 memory T cell subsets. Sequencing libraries of TCR beta were made by UMI-labeled 5' RACE. TCRdb reprocessed the 5' RACE reads; each CDR3 protein has one entry and no DNA is given. The sample table sets out approximately 11,000 distinct CDR3 sequences. The sequenced material came from CD8+ stem-like memory T cells (TSCM and TCM) sorted from PBMCs. Subset here: stem-like memory CD8 T cells (TSTEM), CCR7+ PD-1- TIGIT-. These receptors came from a human donor in good health.

V and J are TRBV7-9 and TRBJ2-3. The CDR3 covers 15 residues. Germline-derived CDR1 and CDR2 are SEHNR and FQNEAQ (reference sequence). The CDR3 loop reads CASSLGASSEDTQYF.

The V call is TRBV27, the J call TRBJ2-1; there is no DNA to check the TCRdb D call of TRBD2. The germline gives CDR1 MNHEY, CDR2 SMNVEV (reference sequence). The CDR3 contains 15 residues. The CDR3: CASSRDSASYNEQFF.